The 22 T cell receptor beta chains given below trace back to one sample, sequenced in a study of cytomegalovirus exposure and HLA in healthy donors. Amplification used 60 Vbeta primers and 13 Jbeta primers. Data came from immunoSEQ multiplex PCR; TCRdb stores just in-frame clones and leaves some out. In the table there are more than 95,000 clones, 60% to 75% of which are singletons. Sample: PBMCs. These receptors were obtained from a woman aged 65 to 85 in good health and CMV-seropositive.

The chain combines TRBV6-6 with TRBJ2-5; D ambiguous. V lost 5 bases and J lost 2, with 6 bases in between. The CDR3 runs to 12 residues. CDR1 and CDR2 (germline): MNHNY, SVGAGI (reference sequence). In nucleotides, the CDR3 is TGTGCCAGCAGTGGCCCACAAGAGACCCAGTACTTC. Protein: CASSGPQETQYF.

The chain joins TRBV5-1 to TRBJ2-3; D might be TRBD2 (6 bases). The V end was cut by 1 base, the J end by 4 bases, with 7 bases between. Germline CDR1 and CDR2: SGHRS and YFSETQ. The CDR3 is 13 residues long. Here the CDR3 DNA reads TGCGCCAGCAGCTTGCCGGGGGCAGATACGCAGTATTTT. Its translation: CASSLPGADTQYF.

The V call is TRBV9, the J call TRBJ2-2, with unresolved D. Trimming pared 7 bases from V and 6 bases from J, leaving 19 bases between. CDR1 and CDR2 from the germline V gene are SGDLS and YYNGEE. The CDR3 loop spans 15 amino acids. CDR3 sequence: CASGDTSLSAGELFF. CDR3 nucleotide sequence: TGTGCCAGCGGCGATACCTCATTGAGCGCCGGGGAGCTGTTTTTT.

This chain connects TRBV7-2 to TRBJ1-2, with 8 bases that match TRBD1. This CDR3 is built from 15 residues. V lost 5 bases, J lost 2 bases, and 7 bases stayed unmatched. Germline CDR1 SGHTA, CDR2 FQGNSA. CDR3 sequence: CASSMPGGENYGYTF. The CDR3 DNA reads TGTGCCAGCAGCATGCCAGGGGGCGAAAACTATGGCTACACCTTC.

The chain uses TRBV7-9 and TRBJ2-2; TRBD2 is a possible D gene (6 bases). Trimming cost V 8 bases and J 4 bases, with 14 bases left between them. This CDR3 contains 14 residues. Germline V CDR1 and CDR2: SEHNR, FQNEAQ (reference sequence). The CDR3 region is CASPLEGTTGELFF. CDR3 nucleotides: TGTGCCAGCCCTTTGGAGGGGACCACCGGGGAGCTGTTTTTT.

This clone appeared a single time. The CDR3 loop reads CAISESHGSNQPQHF. Written as DNA, the CDR3 is TGTGCCATCAGTGAGAGTCACGGGAGCAATCAGCCCCAGCATTTT. This rearrangement joins TRBV10-3 to TRBJ1-5, with unresolved D. V was shortened by 2 bases and J by 1 base, with 9 bases between the two germline ends. This CDR3 has 15 amino acids. CDR1 is ENHRY and CDR2 is SYGVKD in the germline V gene.

This clone was seen only a few times. The rearrangement uses TRBV6-5 and TRBJ2-3; 7 bases line up with TRBD2. V was pared by 8 bases and J by 5 bases, with 4 bases of the junction left unmatched. The CDR3 is 12 amino acids. Germline CDR1 reads MNHEY; CDR2 reads SVGAGI. CDR3 sequence reads: CASLGGGDTQYF. The CDR3 bases are TGTGCCAGCCTGGGGGGGGGAGATACGCAGTATTTT.

This clone was picked up a small number of times. The chain employs TRBV6-1 and TRBJ2-7; 9 positions match TRBD1. Germline trimming cut 6 bases from V and 2 bases from J; bases unmatched to any gene: 8. The CDR3 has 15 amino acids. CDR1 and CDR2 from the germline V gene are MNHNS and SASEGT. CDR3 amino acids: CASSPRTGVPYEQYF. The CDR3 bases are TGTGCCAGCAGCCCCAGGACAGGGGTTCCCTACGAGCAGTACTTC.

This clone occurred a few times. J is TRBJ2-7 and V is TRBV5-1; TRBD2 agrees at 9 bases. The germline V gene has CDR1 SGHRS and CDR2 YFSETQ. The CDR3 extends over 17 amino acids. The trim removed 2 bases at V and 1 base at J, leaving 10 bases unmatched. CDR3 protein: CASSLSGTSSGSYEQYF. CDR3 DNA: TGCGCCAGCAGCTTATCCGGGACTAGCAGCGGTTCCTACGAGCAGTACTTC.

The chain has TRBV6-5 and TRBJ2-3, with 9 nucleotides matching TRBD2. This CDR3 contains 15 residues. Germline CDR1 MNHEY, CDR2 SVGAGI. V trimming: 4 bases; J trimming: 3 bases; junction bases outside the gene matches: 5. Written as DNA, the CDR3 is TGTGCCAGCAGTTTGGCGGGGGGGCGAACAGATACGCAGTATTTT. It translates to CASSLAGGRTDTQYF.

The CDR3 loop reads CASSLAQGAQETQYF. CDR3 DNA sequence: TGCGCCAGCAGCTTGGCACAGGGGGCGCAGGAGACCCAGTACTTC. This chain connects TRBV5-1 to TRBJ2-5; TRBD1 agrees at 9 bases. The CDR3 runs 15 residues. The V and J ends lost 0 bases and 5 bases, in that order; junction bases with no gene match: 5. Per the germline V gene, CDR1 is SGHRS and CDR2 is YFSETQ.

The chain uses TRBV18 and TRBJ2-7; perhaps TRBD1 as D (6 bases). Germline lookup yields CDR1 KGHSH and CDR2 LQKENI. V dropped 4 bases and J dropped 3 bases, with 13 bases sitting between them. The CDR3 is 14 amino acids. The CDR3 DNA is TGTGCCAGCTCACGAAACAGGGCCAGCTACGAGCAGTACTTC. Its protein is CASSRNRASYEQYF.

J is TRBJ1-1 and V is TRBV5-8; D gene unclear. Trimming cost V 6 bases and J 4 bases, with 16 bases left between them. CDR1 and CDR2 from the germline V gene are SGHTS and YDEGEE. This CDR3 comprises 14 residues. DNA for the CDR3: TGTGCCAGCATCAGGCCGGCTGAAGGCACTGAAGCTTTCTTT. Translated, it gives CASIRPAEGTEAFF.

The V gene is TRBV9, the J gene TRBJ1-1; TRBD1 aligns across 7 bases. V shed 3 bases, J shed 5 bases, and the junction held 1 base outside the gene matches. Looked up from germline, CDR1 is SGDLS and CDR2 is YYNGEE. The CDR3 is 12 residues long. The CDR3 nucleotides are TGTGCCAGCAGCGCCAGGGGGACTGAAGCTTTCTTT. Translated: CASSARGTEAFF.

This chain joins TRBV5-1 and TRBJ2-3; 7 bases match TRBD2. This CDR3 has 19 residues. Germline assignment: CDR1 SGHRS and CDR2 YFSETQ. V dropped 3 bases and J dropped 2; count of bases not matched to a gene: 18. The CDR3 here is CASSSGLEPGTTYTDTQYF. As DNA, the CDR3 is TGCGCCAGCAGCTCTGGATTGGAGCCCGGGACTACATACACAGATACGCAGTATTTT.

This clone was observed a handful of times. The chain combines TRBV19 with TRBJ1-5; D is undetermined. CDR3 length equals 14 residues. Deletions cut 5 bases from V and 7 bases from J, with 15 bases between. Per the germline V gene, CDR1 is LNHDA and CDR2 is SQIVND (reference sequence). The CDR3 region has the DNA TGTGCCAGTAGTGACCGACTTACACGGCAGCCCCAGCATTTT. Its translation: CASSDRLTRQPQHF.

The V gene is TRBV7-8, the J gene TRBJ2-7; 10 bases are a match to TRBD1. There are 14 residues in the CDR3. Germline values: CDR1 SGHVS, CDR2 FQNEAQ. V lost 2 bases, J lost 6 bases, and 4 bases stayed unmatched. The CDR3 nucleotides are TGTGCCAGCAGCTTAAGGACAGGGGGTGGCGAGCAGTACTTC. Protein sequence: CASSLRTGGGEQYF.

The V and J genes are TRBV6-5 and TRBJ1-6; D gene ambiguous. In germline, CDR1 is MNHEY, CDR2 SVGAGI. CDR3 size: 15 residues. V was clipped by 0 bases and J by 5 bases, with 8 bases between them. Here the CDR3 reads CASSYSPGNNSPLHF. CDR3 DNA: TGTGCCAGCAGTTACTCGCCGGGGAATAATTCACCCCTCCACTTT.

The chain employs TRBV6-1 and TRBJ1-5; 9 nucleotides align to TRBD1. This CDR3 contains 16 residues. Germline assignment: CDR1 MNHNS and CDR2 SASEGT. V gave up 2 bases and J gave up 4 bases; unmatched junction bases: 6. The CDR3 region is CASSEIAGTGNQPQHF. For the CDR3, the DNA is TGTGCCAGCAGTGAAATTGCCGGGACAGGGAATCAGCCCCAGCATTTT.

This clone was seen only a few times. The chain couples TRBV27 to TRBJ2-3, with TRBD2 as a possible D gene (6 bases). Trimming cost V 3 bases and J 5 bases, with 15 bases left between them. The CDR3 runs 15 residues. Germline loops: CDR1 MNHEY, CDR2 SMNVEV (reference sequence). The CDR3 sequence is CASSFSAGREDTQYF. DNA for the CDR3: TGTGCCAGCAGTTTCTCCGCGGGGCGGGAAGATACGCAGTATTTT.

CDR3 sequence (DNA): TGTGCCAGCAGCCCCCCCCGGGGGGGGTCCTACAATGAGCAGTTCTTC. It yields the protein CASSPPRGGSYNEQFF. The V call is TRBV7-2, the J call TRBJ2-1; 8 bases are a match to TRBD2. Trimming at V came to 5 bases and at J to 1 base, leaving 7 bases not matched to a gene. The CDR3 runs to 16 residues. Germline CDR1 and CDR2: SGHTA and FQGNSA.

J is TRBJ1-4 and V is TRBV7-2; D unresolved. V lost 5 bases to trimming and J lost 4 bases, with 11 bases between them. The CDR3 runs 14 residues. Germline CDR1 is SGHTA and CDR2 is FQGNSA. CDR3 protein: CASSPGAGNEKLFF. CDR3 DNA sequence: TGTGCCAGCAGCCCGGGTGCGGGTAATGAAAAACTGTTTTTT. Full variable domain (remainder filled in from reference TRBV7-2 and TRBJ1-4): GAGVSQSPSNKVTEKGKDVELRCDPISGHTALYWYRQSLGQGLEFLIYFQGNSAPDKSGLPSDRFSAERTGGSVSTLTIQRTQQEDSAVYLCASSPGAGNEKLFFGSGTQLSVL.